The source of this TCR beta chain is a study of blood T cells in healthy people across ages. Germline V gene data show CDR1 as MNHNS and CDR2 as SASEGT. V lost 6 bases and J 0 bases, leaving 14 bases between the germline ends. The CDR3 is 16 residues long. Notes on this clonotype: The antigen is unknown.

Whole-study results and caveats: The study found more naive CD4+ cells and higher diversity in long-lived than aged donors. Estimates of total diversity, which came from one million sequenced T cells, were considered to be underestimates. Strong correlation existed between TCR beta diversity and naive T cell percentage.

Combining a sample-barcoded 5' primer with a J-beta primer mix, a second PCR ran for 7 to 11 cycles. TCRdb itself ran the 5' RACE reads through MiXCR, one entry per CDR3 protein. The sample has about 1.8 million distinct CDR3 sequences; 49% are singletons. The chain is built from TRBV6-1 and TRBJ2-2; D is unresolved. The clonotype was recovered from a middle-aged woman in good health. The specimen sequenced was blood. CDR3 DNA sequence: TGTGCCAGCAGAGACCGAACTGACGCGAACACCGGGGAGCTGTTTTTT. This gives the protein CASRDRTDANTGELFF.